These 20 T cell receptor beta chains were sequenced from one sample in a study of blood T cell repertoires in COVID-19. Sequencing used immunoSEQ multiplex PCR; TCRdb keeps in-frame clones, though not all of them. The sample lists around 140,000 clones, approximately 87% occurring once. The source material was peripheral blood. The receptor set was obtained from a man aged 50-60 years with active COVID-19.

V usage is TRBV4-1 and J usage is TRBJ1-1; 9 nucleotides match TRBD1. This CDR3 has 15 residues. With V trimmed by 4 bases and J by 5 bases, 8 bases remained unmatched. Germline CDR1 and CDR2: MGHRA and YSYEKL. The CDR3 region has the DNA TGCGCCAGCAGCCCCTTGACAGGGGGGGTGACTGAAGCTTTCTTT. The encoded protein is CASSPLTGGVTEAFF.

The genes are TRBV5-1 and TRBJ2-5, with TRBD1 matching over 9 bases. The J segment lost 4 bases and the V segment lost 3 bases, leaving 7 bases of the junction unmatched. Germline V gene sequence: CDR1 SGHRS, CDR2 YFSETQ. The CDR3 covers 15 residues. The CDR3 DNA reads TGCGCCAGCAGCTCGGACAGGGGATTTGCAGAGACCCAGTACTTC. This encodes CASSSDRGFAETQYF.

This chain uses TRBV6-5 with TRBJ2-7, with TRBD2 matching over 7 bases. J gave up 4 bases and V 2 bases, and 8 bases lay outside the gene matches. Germline CDR1 is MNHEY and CDR2 is SVGAGI. The CDR3 covers 15 residues. The CDR3, as DNA: TGTGCCAGCAGTTACGGCGGGGCGGGAGCATACGAGCAGTACTTC. This gives the protein CASSYGGAGAYEQYF.

The chain carries TRBV20-1 and TRBJ2-2; no firm D call. Trimming removed 3 bases at V and 0 bases at J, with 5 bases between. CDR3 size: 13 residues. Germline CDR1 DFQATT, CDR2 SNEGSKA (reference sequence). The CDR3: CSASSPNTGELFF. The CDR3 DNA is TGCAGTGCTAGTTCTCCGAACACCGGGGAGCTGTTTTTT.

The chain is built from TRBV25-1 and TRBJ1-2; TRBD1 aligns across 7 bases. Germline V gene data show CDR1 as MGHDK and CDR2 as SYGVNS. The CDR3 extends over 14 amino acids. V shed 4 bases and J 4 bases; nucleotides not matched to a gene: 6. For the CDR3, the DNA is TGTGCCAGCAGTGCCGGGCAGGGGGTCTATGGCTACACCTTC. This gives the protein CASSAGQGVYGYTF.

The chain uses TRBV20-1 and TRBJ2-5; 14 bases fit TRBD2. J was trimmed by 5 bases and V by 3 bases; bases with no gene match: 8. Germline V gene lookup returns CDR1 DFQATT and CDR2 SNEGSKA (reference sequence). The CDR3 covers 16 residues. The CDR3 DNA is TGCAGTGCTAGTACGACTAGCGGGGGGGCCTGGGAGACCCAGTACTTC. As protein: CSASTTSGGAWETQYF.

This chain links TRBV27 with TRBJ1-2; no firm D call. Germline V gene data show CDR1 as MNHEY and CDR2 as SMNVEV (reference sequence). V was shortened by 3 bases and J by 4 bases, with 6 bases between the two germline ends. This CDR3 comprises 12 residues. The CDR3 region is CASSFGAYGYTF. For the CDR3, the DNA is TGTGCCAGCAGTTTCGGAGCCTATGGCTACACCTTC.

The chain carries TRBV6-5 and TRBJ1-5; 7 nucleotides agree with TRBD1. The CDR3 consists of 13 residues. Trimming cost V 7 bases and J 7 bases; bases outside gene matches: 7. Germline assignment: CDR1 MNHEY and CDR2 SVGAGI. The CDR3 protein is CASTQGQWQPQHF. The CDR3 DNA sequence: TGTGCCAGCACTCAGGGACAGTGGCAGCCCCAGCATTTT.

This sequence joins TRBV5-1 and TRBJ2-7, with TRBD1 as a possible D gene (6 bases). Trimming stripped 0 bases from V and 10 bases from J, with 17 bases between. The germline CDR1 and CDR2 sequences are SGHRS and YFSETQ. CDR3 length: 14 residues. CDR3 amino acids: CASSLEHRERKQYF. CDR3 sequence (DNA): TGCGCCAGCAGCTTGGAGCACAGGGAAAGGAAACAGTACTTC. Full variable domain (remainder filled in from reference TRBV5-1 and TRBJ2-7): KAGVTQTPRYLIKTRGQQVTLSCSPISGHRSVSWYQQTPGQGLQFLFEYFSETQRNKGNFPGRFSGRQFSNSRSEMNVSTLELGDSALYLCASSLEHRERKQYFGPGTRLTVT.

The genes are TRBV3-1 (or the pseudogene TRBV3-2) and TRBJ2-2; D possibly corresponds to TRBD1 (6 bases). V was cut by 3 bases and J by 6 bases, with 14 bases left in between. The CDR3 sequence is 15 residues long. CDR1 and CDR2 from the germline V gene are LGHDT and YNNKEL (reference sequence). In DNA, the CDR3 is TGTGCCAGCAGCCAGTCCCGGGACATTCCCGGGGAGCTGTTTTTT. Encoded protein: CASSQSRDIPGELFF.

The chain links TRBV5-6 to TRBJ1-5; 7 bases fit TRBD1. Per the germline V gene, CDR1 is SGHDT and CDR2 is YYEEEE. V trimming: 4 bases; J trimming: 3 bases; junction bases outside the gene matches: 4. The CDR3 is 14 residues long. CDR3 bases: TGTGCCAGCAGCCGGGGACAGATCAATCAGCCCCAGCATTTT. This gives the protein CASSRGQINQPQHF.

The chain recombines TRBV10-3 with TRBJ2-1; 7 nucleotides match TRBD1. Trimming cost V 3 bases and J 12 bases; bases outside gene matches: 8. The CDR3 has 13 residues. Per germline, CDR1 ENHRY and CDR2 SYGVKD. The CDR3 sequence is CAISDEGAPAQFF. CDR3 in DNA: TGTGCCATCAGTGACGAGGGGGCTCCAGCGCAGTTCTTC.

The genes are TRBV18 and TRBJ2-7; perhaps TRBD2 as D (7 bases). Trimming removed 0 bases at V and 4 bases at J, with 13 bases between. The CDR3 covers 15 residues. Germline V gives CDR1 KGHSH, CDR2 LQKENI. The CDR3, as DNA: TGTGCCAGCTCACCACCGGCGGGGGCGAGGTACGAGCAGTACTTC. This translates into CASSPPAGARYEQYF.

The chain uses TRBV5-4 and TRBJ2-1, with 8 bases matching TRBD1. The CDR3 is made up of 15 amino acids. V trimming: 3 bases; J trimming: 7 bases; junction bases outside the gene matches: 9. Per the germline V gene, CDR1 is SGHNT and CDR2 is YYREEE (reference sequence). The CDR3 loop reads CASSSPDREDNEQFF. CDR3 DNA sequence: TGTGCCAGCAGCTCCCCGGACAGGGAAGATAATGAGCAGTTCTTC.

The V and J genes are TRBV6-5 and TRBJ2-3; weak D call: TRBD1 (5 bases). V lost 2 bases and J lost 6, with 15 bases in between. CDR1 and CDR2 from the germline V gene are MNHEY and SVGAGI. The CDR3 has 15 amino acids. The CDR3, as DNA: TGTGCCAGCAGTTACGGGGCACTTCGGTCGGATACGCAGTATTTT. Protein: CASSYGALRSDTQYF.

The chain is built from TRBV19 and TRBJ1-1; D uncertain. Trimming stripped 2 bases from V and 0 bases from J, with 13 bases between. Germline assignment: CDR1 LNHDA and CDR2 SQIVND (reference sequence). The CDR3 is 16 amino acids. The CDR3 DNA reads TGTGCCAGTAGTATATTGGGCACCGGCATGAACACTGAAGCTTTCTTT. Translated: CASSILGTGMNTEAFF.

The V gene is TRBV18, the J gene TRBJ1-2; TRBD1 aligns across 7 bases. Germline V gene data show CDR1 as KGHSH and CDR2 as LQKENI. The length of the CDR3 is 13 residues. The ends lost 6 bases at V and 4 bases at J; junction bases unmatched: 5. This CDR3 reads CASSPGGGYGYTF. The CDR3 DNA sequence: TGTGCCAGCTCCCCAGGGGGGGGCTATGGCTACACCTTC.

V and J are TRBV5-6 and TRBJ2-2; tentative D call: TRBD2 (5 bases). The germline V and J ends were trimmed by 4 bases and 1 base, with 11 bases remaining between them. There are 15 residues in the CDR3. Germline V gives CDR1 SGHDT, CDR2 YYEEEE. CDR3 residues: CASSHGRGNTGELFF. DNA of the CDR3: TGTGCCAGCAGCCACGGACGGGGGAACACCGGGGAGCTGTTTTTT.

The chain is built from TRBV4-2 and TRBJ1-2; D might be TRBD1 (5 bases). The CDR3 totals 15 residues. V lost 1 base and J 4 bases, leaving 13 bases between the germline ends. CDR1 and CDR2 from the germline V gene are LGHNA and YNFKEQ. CDR3 sequence (DNA): TGTGCCAGCAGCCAAGCGGGGGATAGGGCCTATGGCTACACCTTC. Its translation: CASSQAGDRAYGYTF.

The V and J genes are TRBV12-5 and TRBJ2-3; 7 nucleotides match TRBD1. The CDR3 sequence is 14 residues long. The V and J ends lost 5 bases and 5 bases, in that order; junction bases with no gene match: 7. The germline V gene has CDR1 LGHNT and CDR2 FRNRAP. CDR3 nucleotide sequence: TGTGCTAGTGGTAACGACAGGGAAGGAGATACGCAGTATTTT. Residues: CASGNDREGDTQYF.